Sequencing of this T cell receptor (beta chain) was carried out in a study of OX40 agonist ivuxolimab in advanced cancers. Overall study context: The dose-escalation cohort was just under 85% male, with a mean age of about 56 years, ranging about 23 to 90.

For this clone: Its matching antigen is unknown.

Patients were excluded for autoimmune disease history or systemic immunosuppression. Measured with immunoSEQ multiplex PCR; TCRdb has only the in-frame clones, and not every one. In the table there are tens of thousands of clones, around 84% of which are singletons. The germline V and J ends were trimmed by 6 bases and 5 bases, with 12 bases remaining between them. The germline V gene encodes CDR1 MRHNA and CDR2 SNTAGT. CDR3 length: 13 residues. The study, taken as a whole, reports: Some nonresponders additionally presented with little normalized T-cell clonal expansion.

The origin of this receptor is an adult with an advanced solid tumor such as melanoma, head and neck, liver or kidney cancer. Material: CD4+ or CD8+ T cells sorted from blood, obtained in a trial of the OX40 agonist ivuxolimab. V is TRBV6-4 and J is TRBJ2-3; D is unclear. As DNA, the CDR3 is TGTGCCAGCAGCCCGTCCCCCCGAGATACGCAGTATTTT. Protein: CASSPSPRDTQYF.